Given below is one T cell receptor (beta chain) in context. Its antigen is not identified. Germline V CDR1 and CDR2: SQVTM, ANQGSEA. The CDR3 loop spans 11 amino acids. V was trimmed by 7 bases and J by 7 bases, leaving 10 bases between them. The sample originates from a study of memory B cells and T cells in multiple sclerosis. Profiled with immunoSEQ multiplex PCR; TCRdb holds only in-frame clones, not every one. The sample shows fewer than 8,000 clones, about three fifths of them seen only once. The study's findings and limits: Normalization was needed because clone-set size differences affected shared clonotype counts.

This clonotype originated in a human donor with multiple sclerosis. The material sequenced was memory (CD45RO+) CD8+ T cells from blood. The V call is TRBV29-1, the J call TRBJ2-2, with D maybe TRBD2 (6 bases). The CDR3, as DNA: TGCAGCGCAGGAGGGAGCGGGGAGCTGTTTTTT. Protein sequence: CSAGGSGELFF.